Sequencing of this TCR beta chain was carried out in a study of blood T cell repertoires in COVID-19. Study background: Donors in the United States, Italy and Spain gave samples during acute or convalescent COVID-19. The cDNA or gDNA used as material had been derived from T cells, B-cell-depleted T cells, or PBMCs.

CDR3 size: 13 residues. Germline V gives CDR1 MDHEN, CDR2 SYDVKM. The junction had 4 bases not matched to a gene; V was cut back by 8 bases and J by 3 bases. Authors' processing steps: The authors estimated nucleated cell counts from reference gene primer amplification. Assay used: immunoSEQ multiplex PCR; TCRdb lists only in-frame clones, some missing. V and J calls and clone size are as listed in that table; D and trimming were resolved from the DNA. This sample carries under 85,000 clones, 83% of them seen once, and the ten largest clones take approximately 5.3%. The clonotype comes from a man aged 50 or older with active COVID-19. Sequenced input: peripheral blood. The chain carries TRBV28 and TRBJ1-5, with TRBD1 identical over 7 bases. The CDR3 loop is CASQGQLNQPQHF. Written as DNA, the CDR3 is TGTGCCAGCCAGGGACAGCTCAATCAGCCCCAGCATTTT.